The 5 T cell receptor beta chains below come from one sample, sequenced in a study of memory CD4+ T cells and cytomegalovirus serostatus. Single viable CD3+CD4+CD8-CD45RO+ cells were sorted as the memory CD4+ T cells. The data were produced by immunoSEQ multiplex PCR, yet TCRdb's version contains in-frame clones alone and is incomplete. Of tens of thousands of clones in the sample, 70% to 80% are singletons; the top ten hold approximately 4.5%. Material for sequencing was memory CD4+ T cells from blood. The receptors here all came from an adult in good health and CMV-seropositive.

The CDR3, as DNA: TGTGCCAGCAGTCGAAGGACTAGGGTCAATGAGCAGTTCTTC. As protein: CASSRRTRVNEQFF. J is TRBJ2-1 and V is TRBV6-6; 7 bases map to TRBD2. Per germline, CDR1 MNHNY and CDR2 SVGAGI (reference sequence). This CDR3 region has 14 residues. With 5 bases clipped from V and 6 bases from J, the junction kept 7 bases outside the gene matches.

V gene TRBV2 combines with J gene TRBJ2-7; 12 bases map to TRBD1. V trimming: 8 bases; J trimming: 5 bases; junction bases outside the gene matches: 10. CDR1 is SNHLY and CDR2 is FYNNEI in the germline V gene. The CDR3 extends over 15 amino acids. The CDR3 coding sequence is TGTGCCAGCCCACGAGAGGGGACAGGGGGCGACGAGCAGTACTTC. Translated, it gives CASPREGTGGDEQYF.

This clone was picked up one time. This sequence joins TRBV4-3 and TRBJ2-2; 10 positions match TRBD2. The CDR3 has 18 amino acids. Germline CDR1 reads LGHNA; CDR2 reads YSLEER. J lost 5 bases, V lost 1 base, and 10 bases had no gene match. In DNA, the CDR3 is TGCGCCAGCAGCCAAGTCTCTCTAGCGGGAGCGCGGACCGGGGAGCTGTTTTTT. Its protein product is CASSQVSLAGARTGELFF.

The gene calls are TRBV5-5 and TRBJ2-2; 8 bases are a match to TRBD2. V gave up 2 bases and J gave up 5 bases; unmatched junction bases: 8. Germline CDR1 is SGHKS and CDR2 is YYEKEE (reference sequence). CDR3 size: 16 residues. The CDR3 reads CASSLGRGARTGELFF. The DNA of the CDR3 is TGTGCCAGCAGCTTAGGGCGGGGGGCGCGAACCGGGGAGCTGTTTTTT.

The gene calls are TRBV5-1 and TRBJ1-5, with D possibly matching TRBD1 (6 bases). CDR1 and CDR2 from the germline V gene are SGHRS and YFSETQ. The length of the CDR3 is 14 residues. Trimming removed 4 bases at V and 3 bases at J, with 11 bases between. The CDR3 nucleotides are TGCGCCAGCAGCCCAGGGGAGCTCAATCAGCCCCAGCATTTT. It is translated as CASSPGELNQPQHF. Based on the CDR3 plus reference TRBV5-1 and TRBJ1-5, the full variable domain is KAGVTQTPRYLIKTRGQQVTLSCSPISGHRSVSWYQQTPGQGLQFLFEYFSETQRNKGNFPGRFSGRQFSNSRSEMNVSTLELGDSALYLCASSPGELNQPQHFGDGTRLSIL.